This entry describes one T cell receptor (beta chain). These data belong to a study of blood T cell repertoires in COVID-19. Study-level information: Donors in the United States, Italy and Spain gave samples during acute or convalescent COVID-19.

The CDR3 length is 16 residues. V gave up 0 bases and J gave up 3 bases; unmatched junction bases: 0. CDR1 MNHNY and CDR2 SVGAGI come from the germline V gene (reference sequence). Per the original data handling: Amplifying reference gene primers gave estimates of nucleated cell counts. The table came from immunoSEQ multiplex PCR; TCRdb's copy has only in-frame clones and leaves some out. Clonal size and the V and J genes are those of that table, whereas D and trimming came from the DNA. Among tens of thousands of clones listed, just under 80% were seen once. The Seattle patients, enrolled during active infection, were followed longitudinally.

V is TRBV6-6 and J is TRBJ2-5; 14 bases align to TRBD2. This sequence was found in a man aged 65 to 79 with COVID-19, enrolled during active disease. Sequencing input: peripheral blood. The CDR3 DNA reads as TGTGCCAGCAGTTACTCGGGACTAGCGGGAGAAGAGACCCAGTACTTC. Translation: CASSYSGLAGEETQYF.